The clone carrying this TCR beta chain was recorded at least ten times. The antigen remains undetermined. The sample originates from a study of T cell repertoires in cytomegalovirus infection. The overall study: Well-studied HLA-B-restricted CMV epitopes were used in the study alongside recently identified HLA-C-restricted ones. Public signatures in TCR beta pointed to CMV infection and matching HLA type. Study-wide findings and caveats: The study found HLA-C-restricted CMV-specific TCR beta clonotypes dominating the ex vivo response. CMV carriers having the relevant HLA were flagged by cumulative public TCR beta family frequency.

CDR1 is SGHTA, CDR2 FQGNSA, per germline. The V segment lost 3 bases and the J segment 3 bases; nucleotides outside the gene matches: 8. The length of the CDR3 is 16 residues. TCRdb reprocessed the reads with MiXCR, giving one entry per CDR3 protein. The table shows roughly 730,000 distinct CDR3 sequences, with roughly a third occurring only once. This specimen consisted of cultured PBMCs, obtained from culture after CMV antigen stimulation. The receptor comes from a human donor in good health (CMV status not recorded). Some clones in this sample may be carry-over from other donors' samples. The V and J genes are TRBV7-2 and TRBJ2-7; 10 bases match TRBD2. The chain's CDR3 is CASSFLAGGTYYEQYF. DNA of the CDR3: TGTGCCAGCAGCTTTTTAGCGGGAGGAACATACTACGAGCAGTACTTC.